A single sample is the source of the 25 T cell receptor beta chains below, sequenced in a study of T-cell reconstitution after alpha-beta-depleted transplantation in children. Unique molecular identifiers featured in how the TCRbeta library was prepared. Each CDR3 protein is one row after TCRdb ran MiXCR on the PCR reads. This sample has some 400,000 distinct CDR3 sequences, with around 20% found just once. The sample consisted of PBMCs from the stem cell graft donor, taken from the stem cell graft. Source of these receptors: a human donor who donated a stem cell graft to a child with acute myeloid leukemia.

The chain links TRBV29-1 to TRBJ1-5; D is uncertain. The CDR3 spans 13 residues. Germline loops: CDR1 SQVTM, CDR2 ANQGSEA. V lost 4 bases and J 7 bases, leaving 14 bases between the germline ends. CDR3 in DNA: TGCAGCGTTGCCCTAGAAGCCAGGCAGCCCCAGCATTTT. As protein: CSVALEARQPQHF.

The chain combines TRBV7-2 with TRBJ2-7; no clear D. The CDR3 has 11 amino acids. Looked up from germline, CDR1 is SGHTA and CDR2 is FQGNSA. V was trimmed by 4 bases and J by 5 bases, leaving 6 bases between them. The CDR3 nucleotides are TGTGCCAGCAGCTCTGCCCACGAGCAGTACTTC. Its protein is CASSSAHEQYF. Supplemented by reference TRBV7-2 and TRBJ2-7, the full variable domain reads GAGVSQSPSNKVTEKGKDVELRCDPISGHTALYWYRQSLGQGLEFLIYFQGNSAPDKSGLPSDRFSAERTGGSVSTLTIQRTQQEDSAVYLCASSSAHEQYFGPGTRLTVT.

V is TRBV4-3 and J is TRBJ2-1; 9 positions match TRBD2. The trim removed 0 bases at V and 4 bases at J, leaving 10 bases unmatched. CDR3 length: 18 residues. CDR1 and CDR2 (germline): LGHNA, YSLEER. The CDR3, as DNA: TGCGCCAGCAGCCAAGATAGTTTGCGGACTAGCGTTTACAATGAGCAGTTCTTC. It specifies CASSQDSLRTSVYNEQFF.

The rearrangement links TRBV20-1 to TRBJ2-3; 8 bases match TRBD2. V lost 6 bases to trimming and J lost 4 bases; unmatched junction nucleotides: 15. Germline-derived CDR1 and CDR2 are DFQATT and SNEGSKA (reference sequence). CDR3 length: 16 residues. CDR3 in amino acids: CSAGKAGVIWADTQYF. CDR3 in DNA: TGCAGTGCGGGGAAAGCGGGAGTTATATGGGCAGATACGCAGTATTTT.

This clonotype showed up many times. This rearrangement joins TRBV20-1 to TRBJ2-1, with 8 bases lining up with TRBD1. The CDR3 sequence is 17 residues long. V shed 6 bases, J shed 4 bases, and the junction held 17 bases outside the gene matches. CDR1 and CDR2 from the germline V gene are DFQATT and SNEGSKA (reference sequence). The CDR3 coding sequence is TGCAGTGCCGTGGGGGTGGACAGGGTAGCGCCGTACAATGAGCAGTTCTTC. As protein: CSAVGVDRVAPYNEQFF.

The chain joins TRBV15 to TRBJ2-7; TRBD1 agrees at 8 bases. This CDR3 region has 16 residues. Germline trimming cut 3 bases from V and 3 bases from J; bases unmatched to any gene: 10. Germline V CDR1 and CDR2: LNHNV, YYDKDF (reference sequence). The CDR3 nucleotides are TGTGCCACCAGCAGCCTCGGGCAGGGGGCATTCTACGAGCAGTACTTC. This encodes CATSSLGQGAFYEQYF.

This clonotype came up a few times. The genes are TRBV12-3 or TRBV12-4 and TRBJ2-3; 7 nucleotides line up with TRBD1. This CDR3 has 16 amino acids. V shed 4 bases and J 2 bases; nucleotides not matched to a gene: 9. In DNA, the CDR3 is TGTGCCAGCAGTTCAGCCCAGGGGGAACTCACAGATACGCAGTATTTT. Translation gives CASSSAQGELTDTQYF.

The chain carries TRBV20-1 and TRBJ2-1; 11 positions match TRBD1. V dropped 2 bases and J dropped 10; count of bases not matched to a gene: 7. This CDR3 is 14 amino acids long. The germline V gene encodes CDR1 DFQATT and CDR2 SNEGSKA (reference sequence). The CDR3 DNA sequence: TGCAGTGCTAGATTTGGGACAGGGGGAGGCGAGCAGTTCTTC. This sequence encodes CSARFGTGGGEQFF.

The chain combines TRBV7-9 with TRBJ2-1; 8 bases agree with TRBD2. V dropped 6 bases and J dropped 5; count of bases not matched to a gene: 9. Germline CDR1 is SEHNR and CDR2 is FQNEAQ (reference sequence). This CDR3 is built from 15 residues. CDR3 sequence (DNA): TGTGCCAGCAGACCTGGACTAGCAACCAACAATGAGCAGTTCTTC. Translated, it gives CASRPGLATNNEQFF.

V and J are TRBV4-3 and TRBJ2-7; either TRBD1 or TRBD2 may fit D (5 bases each). Trimming removed 0 bases at V and 3 bases at J, with 24 bases between. CDR1 LGHNA and CDR2 YSLEER come from the germline V gene. CDR3 length: 19 amino acids. The CDR3 nucleotides are TGCGCCAGCAGCCAAGATCAAACCGGCGTCGGGGCCAGCGGCTACGAGCAGTACTTC. It codes for CASSQDQTGVGASGYEQYF.

This clonotype was counted between two and nine times. CDR3 in amino acids: CASSKVRSGKTQYF. In nucleotides, the CDR3 is TGTGCCAGCAGCAAAGTCCGATCAGGAAAGACCCAGTACTTC. The chain links TRBV21-1 to TRBJ2-5. TRBV21-1 is termed a pseudogene. This CDR3 spans 14 amino acids.

This chain connects TRBV20-1 to TRBJ2-1; D might be TRBD1 (6 bases). Trimming took off 6 bases at V and 0 bases at J, with 15 bases between the two ends. CDR3 length: 15 residues. Per germline, CDR1 DFQATT and CDR2 SNEGSKA (reference sequence). The CDR3 loop is CSARTDWSSYNEQFF. For the CDR3, the DNA is TGCAGTGCGCGGACAGATTGGAGCTCCTACAATGAGCAGTTCTTC.

The CDR3 region is CASSSGTGNIYEQYF. CDR3 nucleotides: TGTGCCAGCAGCTCCGGGACAGGGAACATTTACGAGCAGTACTTC. The chain is built from TRBV7-9 and TRBJ2-7; TRBD1 matches at 9 bases. The CDR3 extends over 15 amino acids. With V trimmed by 4 bases and J by 4 bases, 8 bases remained unmatched. Looked up from germline, CDR1 is SEHNR and CDR2 is FQNEAQ (reference sequence).

The chain combines TRBV4-2 with TRBJ2-5, with D perhaps given as TRBD1 or TRBD2 (5 bases each). Looked up from germline, CDR1 is LGHNA and CDR2 is YNFKEQ. The CDR3 length is 15 residues. The germline V and J ends were trimmed by 4 bases and 5 bases, with 17 bases remaining between them. The CDR3 protein is CASSPLLQGVETQYF. The CDR3 DNA sequence: TGTGCCAGCAGCCCCCTATTGCAGGGAGTGGAGACCCAGTACTTC.

This clonotype was seen repeatedly, ten times or more. At one of its ends the junction is not consistent with the germline gene, which may arise from a read error. The gene calls are TRBV20-1 and TRBJ1-1, with D perhaps TRBD1 (6 bases). Germline assignment: CDR1 DFQATT and CDR2 SNEGSKA (reference sequence). The CDR3 has 13 amino acids. CDR3 in amino acids: CSARPHRDRRQPF. In DNA, the CDR3 is TGCAGTGCTAGACCCCACAGGGACCGCAGGCAGCCTTTT.

The chain combines TRBV4-1 with TRBJ2-7, with 9 positions matching TRBD2. The junction had 7 bases not matched to a gene; V was cut back by 3 bases and J by 4 bases. Germline loops: CDR1 MGHRA, CDR2 YSYEKL. The CDR3 length is 15 residues. The CDR3: CASSQLAGEEYEQYF. The CDR3 coding sequence is TGCGCCAGCAGCCAGTTAGCGGGAGAAGAGTACGAGCAGTACTTC.

This clonotype has more than one count but fewer than ten. The chain couples TRBV11-2 to TRBJ2-5; a weak D match, TRBD1 (5 bases). From germline, CDR1 is SGHAT and CDR2 FQNNGV. There are 13 residues in the CDR3. V lost 0 bases and J lost 7, with 9 bases in between. The CDR3 region has the DNA TGTGCCAGCAGCTTAGATCAGGGTGTGACCCAGTACTTC. Translated: CASSLDQGVTQYF.

The V and J genes are TRBV11-2 and TRBJ2-1; D is perhaps TRBD2 (5 bases). The CDR3 consists of 13 residues. In germline, CDR1 is SGHAT, CDR2 FQNNGV. Trimming took off 3 bases at V and 7 bases at J, with 10 bases between the two ends. The CDR3 loop reads CASSLGAQNEQFF. CDR3 nucleotide sequence: TGTGCCAGCAGCTTGGGAGCCCAGAATGAGCAGTTCTTC.

V and J are TRBV15 and TRBJ2-7; D might be TRBD1 or TRBD2, each matching 5 bases. The CDR3 has 16 residues. Deletions cut 1 base from V and 5 bases from J, with 18 bases between. The germline gives CDR1 LNHNV, CDR2 YYDKDF (reference sequence). CDR3 residues: CATSRGGIGQFHEQYF. The CDR3 DNA sequence: TGTGCCACCAGCAGAGGGGGGATTGGGCAATTCCACGAGCAGTACTTC. The entire variable domain, with the rest obtained from reference TRBV15 and TRBJ2-7, is as follows: DAMVIQNPRYQVTQFGKPVTLSCSQTLNHNVMYWYQQKSSQAPKLLFHYYDKDFNNEADTPDNFQSRRPNTSFCFLDIRSPGLGDTAMYLCATSRGGIGQFHEQYFGPGTRLTVT.

This clonotype has only a few counts. The chain is built from TRBV4-3 and TRBJ2-2, with unresolved D. Germline lookup yields CDR1 LGHNA and CDR2 YSLEER. CDR3 length: 17 amino acids. V was pared by 0 bases and J by 0 bases, with 11 bases between. CDR3 DNA: TGCGCCAGCAGCCAAGATCTCCACAGAGCGAACACCGGGGAGCTGTTTTTT. It encodes CASSQDLHRANTGELFF.

This clonotype has a handful of counts. CDR3 nucleotide sequence: TGCGCCAGCAGCCAAGACCCGGGAACAGGGAATGAGCAGTTCTTC. Translation: CASSQDPGTGNEQFF. The rearrangement uses TRBV4-3 and TRBJ2-1; D is perhaps TRBD1 (6 bases). Germline CDR1 and CDR2: LGHNA and YSLEER. V dropped 0 bases and J dropped 7 bases, with 13 bases sitting between them. The length of the CDR3 is 15 residues.

The rearrangement joins TRBV11-2 to TRBJ2-1; D ambiguous. V lost 5 bases to trimming and J lost 0 bases, with 14 bases between them. The CDR3 totals 16 residues. The germline V gene has CDR1 SGHAT and CDR2 FQNNGV. In DNA form, the CDR3 reads TGTGCCAGCAGCGTCCTTCGGGTTGGCTCCTACAATGAGCAGTTCTTC. This translates into CASSVLRVGSYNEQFF.

This clonotype was counted at least ten times. The J gene is TRBJ2-1, the V gene TRBV20-1; D is undetermined. The CDR3 runs to 12 residues. V lost 5 bases and J lost 4, with 9 bases in between. Germline CDR1 is DFQATT and CDR2 is SNEGSKA (reference sequence). The CDR3 DNA reads TGCAGTGCTTCGACGACATACAATGAGCAGTTCTTC. This gives the protein CSASTTYNEQFF.

This clonotype was seen more than once but under ten times. The rearrangement links TRBV12-3 or TRBV12-4 to TRBJ2-4; D gene uncertain. This CDR3 has 12 amino acids. V dropped 7 bases and J dropped 2 bases, with 6 bases sitting between them. The CDR3 region has the DNA TGTGCCAGCACCCTGACCAAAAACATTCAGTACTTC. It codes for CASTLTKNIQYF.

The chain has TRBV11-2 and TRBJ2-7; D gene ambiguous. CDR1 SGHAT and CDR2 FQNNGV come from the germline V gene. V was clipped by 7 bases and J by 3 bases, with 13 bases between them. The CDR3 consists of 13 residues. CDR3 amino acids: CASKSVYFYEQYF. The CDR3 DNA sequence: TGTGCCAGCAAATCGGTCTACTTCTACGAGCAGTACTTC.